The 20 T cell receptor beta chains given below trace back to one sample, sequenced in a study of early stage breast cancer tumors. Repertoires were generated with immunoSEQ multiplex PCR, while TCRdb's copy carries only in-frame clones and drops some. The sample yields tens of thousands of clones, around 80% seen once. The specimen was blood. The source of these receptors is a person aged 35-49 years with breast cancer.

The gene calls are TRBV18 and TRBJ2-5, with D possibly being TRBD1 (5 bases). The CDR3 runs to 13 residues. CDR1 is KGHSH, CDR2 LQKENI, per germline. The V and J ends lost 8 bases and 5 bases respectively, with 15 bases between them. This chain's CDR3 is CASVSRDEETQYF. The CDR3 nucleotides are TGTGCCAGCGTCAGCAGGGATGAGGAGACCCAGTACTTC.

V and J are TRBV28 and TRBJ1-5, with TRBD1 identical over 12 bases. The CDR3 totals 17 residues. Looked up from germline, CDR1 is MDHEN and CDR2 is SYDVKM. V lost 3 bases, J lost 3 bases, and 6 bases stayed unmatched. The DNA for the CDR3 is TGTGCCAGCAGTTTGGGGACAGGGGGCGAGTACAATCAGCCCCAGCATTTT. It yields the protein CASSLGTGGEYNQPQHF.

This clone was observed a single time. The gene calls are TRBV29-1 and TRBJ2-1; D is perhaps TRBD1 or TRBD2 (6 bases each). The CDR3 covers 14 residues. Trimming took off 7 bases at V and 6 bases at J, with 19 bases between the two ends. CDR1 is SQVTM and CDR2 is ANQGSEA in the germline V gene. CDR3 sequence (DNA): TGCAGCGCCACGGGGGCTGGAGGCTCCAATGAGCAGTTCTTC. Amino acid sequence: CSATGAGGSNEQFF.

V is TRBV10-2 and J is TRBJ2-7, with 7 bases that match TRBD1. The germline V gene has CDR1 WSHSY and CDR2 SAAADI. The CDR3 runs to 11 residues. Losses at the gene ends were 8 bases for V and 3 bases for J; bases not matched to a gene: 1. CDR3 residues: CASGDSYEQYF. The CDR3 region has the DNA TGCGCCAGCGGGGACAGCTACGAGCAGTACTTC.

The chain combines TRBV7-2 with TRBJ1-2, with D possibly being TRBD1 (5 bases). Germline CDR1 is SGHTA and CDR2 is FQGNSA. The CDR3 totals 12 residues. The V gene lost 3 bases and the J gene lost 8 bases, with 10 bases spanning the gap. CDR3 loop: CASSFQGRGYTF. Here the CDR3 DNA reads TGTGCCAGCAGCTTTCAGGGTCGGGGCTACACCTTC. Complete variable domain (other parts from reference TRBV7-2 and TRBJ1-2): GAGVSQSPSNKVTEKGKDVELRCDPISGHTALYWYRQSLGQGLEFLIYFQGNSAPDKSGLPSDRFSAERTGGSVSTLTIQRTQQEDSAVYLCASSFQGRGYTFGSGTRLTVV.

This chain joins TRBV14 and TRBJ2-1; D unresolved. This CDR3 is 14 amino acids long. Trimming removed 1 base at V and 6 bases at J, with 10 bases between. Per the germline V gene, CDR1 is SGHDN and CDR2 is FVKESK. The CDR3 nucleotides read TGTGCCAGCAGCCAAGGATCCCTCATCAATGAGCAGTTCTTC. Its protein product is CASSQGSLINEQFF. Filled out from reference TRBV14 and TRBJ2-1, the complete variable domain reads EAGVTQFPSHSVIEKGQTVTLRCDPISGHDNLYWYRRVMGKEIKFLLHFVKESKQDESGMPNNRFLAERTGGTYSTLKVQPAELEDSGVYFCASSQGSLINEQFFGPGTRLTVL.

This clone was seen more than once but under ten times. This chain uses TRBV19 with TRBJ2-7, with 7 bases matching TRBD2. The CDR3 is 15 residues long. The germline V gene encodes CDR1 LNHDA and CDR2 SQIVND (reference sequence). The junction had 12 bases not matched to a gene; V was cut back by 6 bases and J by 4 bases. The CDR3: CASSPTSEVGYEQYF. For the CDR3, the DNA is TGTGCCAGTAGCCCCACTAGCGAGGTTGGGTACGAGCAGTACTTC.

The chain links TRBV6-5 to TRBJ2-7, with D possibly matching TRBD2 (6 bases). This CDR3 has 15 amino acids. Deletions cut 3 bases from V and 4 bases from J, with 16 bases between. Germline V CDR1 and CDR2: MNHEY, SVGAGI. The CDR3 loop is CASSYKGGTGYEQYF. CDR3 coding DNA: TGTGCCAGCAGTTATAAGGGCGGGACGGGATACGAGCAGTACTTC.

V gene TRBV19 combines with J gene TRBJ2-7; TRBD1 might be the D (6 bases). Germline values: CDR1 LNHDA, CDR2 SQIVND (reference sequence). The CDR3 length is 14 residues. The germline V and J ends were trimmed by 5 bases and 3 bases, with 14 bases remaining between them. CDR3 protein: CASSYRTRGYEQYF. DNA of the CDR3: TGTGCCAGTAGTTACCGGACCAGGGGCTACGAGCAGTACTTC. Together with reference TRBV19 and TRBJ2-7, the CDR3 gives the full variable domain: DGGITQSPKYLFRKEGQNVTLSCEQNLNHDAMYWYRQDPGQGLRLIYYSQIVNDFQKGDIAEGYSVSREKKESFPLTVTSAQKNPTAFYLCASSYRTRGYEQYFGPGTRLTVT.

The chain's CDR3 is CASSPPNRESDTQYF. In DNA form, the CDR3 reads TGTGCCAGCAGCCCTCCCAACAGGGAGTCAGATACGCAGTATTTT. This rearrangement joins TRBV28 to TRBJ2-3; weak D call: TRBD1 (6 bases). Trimming shortened V by 6 bases and J by 4 bases, and 17 bases separated the two germline ends. CDR1 is MDHEN and CDR2 is SYDVKM in the germline V gene. This CDR3 is built from 15 residues.

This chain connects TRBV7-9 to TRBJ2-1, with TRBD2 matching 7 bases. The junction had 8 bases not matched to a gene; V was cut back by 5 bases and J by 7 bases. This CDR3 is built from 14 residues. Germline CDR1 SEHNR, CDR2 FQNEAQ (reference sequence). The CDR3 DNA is TGTGCCAGCAGCGGGGGGGGAGGAACAAATGAGCAGTTCTTC. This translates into CASSGGGGTNEQFF.

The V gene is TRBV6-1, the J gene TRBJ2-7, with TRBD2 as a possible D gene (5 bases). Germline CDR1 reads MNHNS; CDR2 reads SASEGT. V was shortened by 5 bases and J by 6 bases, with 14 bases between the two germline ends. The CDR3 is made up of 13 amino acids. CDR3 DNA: TGTGCCAGCAGTTTGGACTCCCAGGTCGAGCAGTACTTC. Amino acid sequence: CASSLDSQVEQYF.

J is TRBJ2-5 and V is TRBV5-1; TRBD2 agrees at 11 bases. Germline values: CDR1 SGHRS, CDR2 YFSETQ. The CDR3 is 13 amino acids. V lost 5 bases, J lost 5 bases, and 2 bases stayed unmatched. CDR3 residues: CASRLAGAETQYF. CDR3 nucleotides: TGCGCCAGCAGACTAGCGGGAGCTGAGACCCAGTACTTC.

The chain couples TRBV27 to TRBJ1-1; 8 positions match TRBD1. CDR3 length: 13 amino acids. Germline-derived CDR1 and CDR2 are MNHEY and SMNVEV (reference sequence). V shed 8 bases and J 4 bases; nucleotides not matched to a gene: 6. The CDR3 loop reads CASSTGGSTEAFF. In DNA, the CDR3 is TGTGCCAGCTCTACAGGGGGAAGCACTGAAGCTTTCTTT.

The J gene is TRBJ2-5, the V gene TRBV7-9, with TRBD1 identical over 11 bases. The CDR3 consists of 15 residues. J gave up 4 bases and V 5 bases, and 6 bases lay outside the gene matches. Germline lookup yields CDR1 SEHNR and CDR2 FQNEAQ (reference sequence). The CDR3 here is CASSPGTGGSETQYF. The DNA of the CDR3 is TGTGCCAGCAGCCCCGGGACAGGGGGTTCAGAGACCCAGTACTTC.

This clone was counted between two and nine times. The CDR3 sequence is CASSRIRRETQYF. CDR3 nucleotide sequence: TGTGCCAGCAGCCGGATTAGGAGGGAGACCCAGTACTTC. This rearrangement joins TRBV11-2 to TRBJ2-5; D possibly corresponds to TRBD2 (5 bases). The CDR3 spans 13 residues. Germline CDR1 is SGHAT and CDR2 is FQNNGV. Trimming pared 5 bases from V and 5 bases from J, leaving 12 bases between.

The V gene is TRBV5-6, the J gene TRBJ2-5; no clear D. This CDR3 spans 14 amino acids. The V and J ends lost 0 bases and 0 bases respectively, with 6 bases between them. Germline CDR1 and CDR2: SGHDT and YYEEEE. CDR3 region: CASSLESYQETQYF. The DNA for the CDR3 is TGTGCCAGCAGCTTGGAATCGTACCAAGAGACCCAGTACTTC.

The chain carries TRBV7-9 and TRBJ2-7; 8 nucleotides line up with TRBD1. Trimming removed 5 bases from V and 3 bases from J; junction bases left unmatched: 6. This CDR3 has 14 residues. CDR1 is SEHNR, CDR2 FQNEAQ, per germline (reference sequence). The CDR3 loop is CASSHDRGLYEQYF. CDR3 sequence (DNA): TGTGCCAGCAGCCATGACAGGGGCCTCTACGAGCAGTACTTC.

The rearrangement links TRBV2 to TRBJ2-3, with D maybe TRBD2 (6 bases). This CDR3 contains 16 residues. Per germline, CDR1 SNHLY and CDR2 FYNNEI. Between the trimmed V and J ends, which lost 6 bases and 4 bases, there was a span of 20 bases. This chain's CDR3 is CASSRAPVGGSDTQYF. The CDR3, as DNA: TGTGCCAGCAGCCGGGCGCCTGTGGGGGGATCAGATACGCAGTATTTT.

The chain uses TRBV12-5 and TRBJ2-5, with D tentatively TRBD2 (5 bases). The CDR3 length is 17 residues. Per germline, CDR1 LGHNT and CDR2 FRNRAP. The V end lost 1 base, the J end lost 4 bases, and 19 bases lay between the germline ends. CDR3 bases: TGTGCTAGTGGTTTGGGGGGAACTAGTTCCCCGGGAGAGACCCAGTACTTC. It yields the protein CASGLGGTSSPGETQYF. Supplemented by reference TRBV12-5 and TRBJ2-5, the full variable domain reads DARVTQTPRHKVTEMGQEVTMRCQPILGHNTVFWYRQTMMQGLELLAYFRNRAPLDDSGMPKDRFSAEMPDATLATLKIQPSEPRDSAVYFCASGLGGTSSPGETQYFGPGTRLLVL.